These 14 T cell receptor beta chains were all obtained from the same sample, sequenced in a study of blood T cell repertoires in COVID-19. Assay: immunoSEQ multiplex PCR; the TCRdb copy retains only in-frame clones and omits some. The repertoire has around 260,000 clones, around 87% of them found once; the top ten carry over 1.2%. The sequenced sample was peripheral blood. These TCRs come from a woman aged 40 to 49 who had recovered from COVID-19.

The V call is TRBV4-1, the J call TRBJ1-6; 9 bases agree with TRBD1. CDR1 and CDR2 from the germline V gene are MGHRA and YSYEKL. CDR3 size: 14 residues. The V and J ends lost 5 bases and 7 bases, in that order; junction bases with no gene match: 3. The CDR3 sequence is CASSYDRGNSPLHF. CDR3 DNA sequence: TGCGCCAGCAGCTACGACAGGGGGAATTCACCCCTCCACTTT.

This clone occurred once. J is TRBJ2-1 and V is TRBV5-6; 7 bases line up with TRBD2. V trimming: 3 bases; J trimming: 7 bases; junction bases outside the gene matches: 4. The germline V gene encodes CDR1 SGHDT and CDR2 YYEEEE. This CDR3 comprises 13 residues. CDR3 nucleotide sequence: TGTGCCAGCAGCTATGGACTAGGGAATGAGCAGTTCTTC. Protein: CASSYGLGNEQFF.

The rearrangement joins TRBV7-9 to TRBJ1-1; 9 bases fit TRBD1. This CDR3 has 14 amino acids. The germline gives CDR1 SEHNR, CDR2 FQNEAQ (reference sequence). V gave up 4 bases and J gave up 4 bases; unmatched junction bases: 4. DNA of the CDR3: TGTGCCAGCAGCTATATACAGGGGGCCACTGAAGCTTTCTTT. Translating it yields CASSYIQGATEAFF. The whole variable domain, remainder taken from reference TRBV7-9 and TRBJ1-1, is DTGVSQNPRHKITKRGQNVTFRCDPISEHNRLYWYRQTLGQGPEFLTYFQNEAQLEKSRLLSDRFSAERPKGSFSTLEIQRTEQGDSAMYLCASSYIQGATEAFFGQGTRLTVV.

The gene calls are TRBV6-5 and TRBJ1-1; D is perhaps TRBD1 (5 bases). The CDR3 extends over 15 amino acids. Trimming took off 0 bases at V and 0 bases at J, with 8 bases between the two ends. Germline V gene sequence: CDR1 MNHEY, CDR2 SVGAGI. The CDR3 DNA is TGTGCCAGCAGTTACTCGACCAGGGTGAACACTGAAGCTTTCTTT. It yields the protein CASSYSTRVNTEAFF.

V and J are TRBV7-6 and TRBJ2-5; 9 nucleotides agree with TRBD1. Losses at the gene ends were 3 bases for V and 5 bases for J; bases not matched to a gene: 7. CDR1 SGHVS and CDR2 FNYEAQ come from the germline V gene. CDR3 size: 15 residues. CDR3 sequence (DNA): TGTGCCAGCAGCTTTAGGACAGGGGCTGTTGAGACCCAGTACTTC. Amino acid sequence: CASSFRTGAVETQYF.

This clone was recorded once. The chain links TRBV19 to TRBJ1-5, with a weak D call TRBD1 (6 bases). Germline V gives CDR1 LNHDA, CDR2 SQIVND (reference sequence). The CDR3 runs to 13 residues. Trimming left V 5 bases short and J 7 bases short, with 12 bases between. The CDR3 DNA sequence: TGTGCCAGTAGTTCAAGGACAGTCCAGCCCCAGCATTTT. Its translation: CASSSRTVQPQHF.

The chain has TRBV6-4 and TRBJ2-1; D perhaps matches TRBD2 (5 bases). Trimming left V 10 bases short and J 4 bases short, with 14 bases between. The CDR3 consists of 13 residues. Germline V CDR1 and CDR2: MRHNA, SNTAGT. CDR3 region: CATPNRGYNEQFF. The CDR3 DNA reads TGTGCCACACCCAACCGGGGTTACAATGAGCAGTTCTTC.

The CDR3 loop is CSVDGAMNTEAFF. CDR3 coding DNA: TGCAGCGTTGATGGGGCCATGAACACTGAAGCTTTCTTT. The chain has TRBV29-1 and TRBJ1-1, with a weak D call TRBD1 (5 bases). V was shortened by 3 bases and J by 0 bases, with 8 bases between the two germline ends. There are 13 residues in the CDR3. The V gene's germline CDR1 is SQVTM and CDR2 ANQGSEA.

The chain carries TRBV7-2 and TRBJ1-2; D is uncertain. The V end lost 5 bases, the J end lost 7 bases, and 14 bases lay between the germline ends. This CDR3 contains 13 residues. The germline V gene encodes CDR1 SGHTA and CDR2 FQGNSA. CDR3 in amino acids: CASSRWRERGYTF. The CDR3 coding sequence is TGTGCCAGCAGCCGATGGCGCGAGCGTGGCTACACCTTC.

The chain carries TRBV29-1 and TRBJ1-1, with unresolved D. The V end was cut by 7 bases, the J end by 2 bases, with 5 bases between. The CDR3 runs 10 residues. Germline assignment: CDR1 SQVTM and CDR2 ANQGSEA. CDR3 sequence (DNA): TGCAGCGCCTTAAACACTGAAGCTTTCTTT. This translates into CSALNTEAFF.

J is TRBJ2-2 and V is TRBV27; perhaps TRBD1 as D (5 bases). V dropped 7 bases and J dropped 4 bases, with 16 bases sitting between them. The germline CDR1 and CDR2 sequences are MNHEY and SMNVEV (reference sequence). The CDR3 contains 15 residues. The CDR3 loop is CASIQQVSLTGELFF. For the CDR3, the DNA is TGTGCCAGCATTCAACAGGTAAGTCTCACCGGGGAGCTGTTTTTT.

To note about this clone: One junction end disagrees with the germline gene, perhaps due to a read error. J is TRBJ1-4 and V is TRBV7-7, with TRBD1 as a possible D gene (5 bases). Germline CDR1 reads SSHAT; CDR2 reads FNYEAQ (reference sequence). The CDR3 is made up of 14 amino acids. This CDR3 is CASSSEGSGGKLFF. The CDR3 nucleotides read TGTGCTAGCAGCTCCGAGGGATCCGGGGGAAAACTGTTTTTT.

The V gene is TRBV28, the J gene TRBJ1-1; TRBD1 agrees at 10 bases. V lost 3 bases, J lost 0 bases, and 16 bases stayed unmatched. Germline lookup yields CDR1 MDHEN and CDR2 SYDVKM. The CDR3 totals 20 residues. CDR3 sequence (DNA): TGTGCCAGCAGTTTTAAGTTTAGTCGCGGGACAGGGGTCATGAACACTGAAGCTTTCTTT. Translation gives CASSFKFSRGTGVMNTEAFF.

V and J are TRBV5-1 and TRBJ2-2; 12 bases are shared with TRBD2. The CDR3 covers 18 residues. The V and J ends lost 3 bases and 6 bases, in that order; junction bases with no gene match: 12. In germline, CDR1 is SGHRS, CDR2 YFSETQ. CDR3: CASSYRLAGAVSAGELFF. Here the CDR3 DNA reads TGCGCCAGCAGCTACAGACTAGCGGGGGCCGTCTCCGCCGGGGAGCTGTTTTTT.